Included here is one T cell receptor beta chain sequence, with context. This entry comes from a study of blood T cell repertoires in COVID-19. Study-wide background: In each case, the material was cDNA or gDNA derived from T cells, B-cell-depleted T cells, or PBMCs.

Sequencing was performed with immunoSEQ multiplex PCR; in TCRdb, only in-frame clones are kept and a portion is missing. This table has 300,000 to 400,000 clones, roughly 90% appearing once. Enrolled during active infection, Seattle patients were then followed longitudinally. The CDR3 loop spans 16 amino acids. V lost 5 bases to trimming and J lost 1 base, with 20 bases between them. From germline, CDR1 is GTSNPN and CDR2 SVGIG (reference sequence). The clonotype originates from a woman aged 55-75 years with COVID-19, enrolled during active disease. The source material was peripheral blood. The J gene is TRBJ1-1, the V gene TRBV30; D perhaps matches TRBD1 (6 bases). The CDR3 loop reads CAWGSPKQGRNTEAFF. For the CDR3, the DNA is TGTGCCTGGGGGTCCCCGAAACAGGGTCGGAACACTGAAGCTTTCTTT.